The clone carrying this T cell receptor beta chain was recorded at least ten times. Its antigen is not known. This record belongs to a study of T cell repertoires in cytomegalovirus infection. Study as a whole: Public TCR beta signatures were indicative of both CMV infection and a matching HLA type.

TCRdb analysed the reads with MiXCR anew, one entry per CDR3 protein. Here the sample spans some 920,000 distinct CDR3 sequences, under 40% being singletons. Trimming left V 1 base short and J 1 base short, with 12 bases between. This CDR3 spans 16 amino acids. Germline V gives CDR1 SGHTA, CDR2 FQGNSA. Sequenced here: cultured CD8+ T cells from PBMCs, sampled from culture after CMV antigen stimulation. The J gene is TRBJ2-3, the V gene TRBV7-2; D not resolved. The sequence was obtained from a human donor in good health (CMV status not recorded). Some clones in this sample may be carry-over from other donors' samples. CDR3 loop: CASSLVEQLRTDTQYF. In DNA form, the CDR3 reads TGTGCCAGCAGCTTAGTAGAACAACTACGCACAGATACGCAGTATTTT. The full variable domain, completed using reference TRBV7-2 and TRBJ2-3, is GAGVSQSPSNKVTEKGKDVELRCDPISGHTALYWYRQSLGQGLEFLIYFQGNSAPDKSGLPSDRFSAERTGGSVSTLTIQRTQQEDSAVYLCASSLVEQLRTDTQYFGPGTRLTVL.